This T cell receptor beta chain was recorded in a study of cytomegalovirus exposure and HLA in healthy donors. As for the study in general: Both the approximately 120 validation repertoires and the 500 to 700 first-cohort repertoires used the same platform, as reported by a later analysis.

TCRdb's table, derived via immunoSEQ multiplex PCR, lists solely in-frame clones and lacks some. This table holds approximately 300,000 clones, roughly 87% found once. On this clone: Its matching antigen is unknown.

Per the germline V gene, CDR1 is SNHLY and CDR2 is FYNNEI. Unmatched junction bases numbered 5, after V lost 0 bases and J lost 0 bases. This CDR3 has 16 amino acids. Donors were drawn from the approximately 110-subject validation cohort, separate from the approximately 680-subject first cohort. Study results and limitations: TCR sequences were mostly rare, though some public TCRs occurred in many donors. According to a subsequent analysis, TCR clusters from the first cohort were inclined to appear together in the roughly 130 validation repertoires.

Source material: PBMCs. This clonotype was sampled from a woman aged 30 to 39 in good health and CMV-seropositive. The gene calls are TRBV2 and TRBJ2-7; the match to TRBD2 covers 7 bases. The CDR3 sequence is CASSEALAARSYEQYF. The CDR3 DNA is TGTGCCAGCAGTGAAGCCCTAGCGGCGCGCTCCTACGAGCAGTACTTC.